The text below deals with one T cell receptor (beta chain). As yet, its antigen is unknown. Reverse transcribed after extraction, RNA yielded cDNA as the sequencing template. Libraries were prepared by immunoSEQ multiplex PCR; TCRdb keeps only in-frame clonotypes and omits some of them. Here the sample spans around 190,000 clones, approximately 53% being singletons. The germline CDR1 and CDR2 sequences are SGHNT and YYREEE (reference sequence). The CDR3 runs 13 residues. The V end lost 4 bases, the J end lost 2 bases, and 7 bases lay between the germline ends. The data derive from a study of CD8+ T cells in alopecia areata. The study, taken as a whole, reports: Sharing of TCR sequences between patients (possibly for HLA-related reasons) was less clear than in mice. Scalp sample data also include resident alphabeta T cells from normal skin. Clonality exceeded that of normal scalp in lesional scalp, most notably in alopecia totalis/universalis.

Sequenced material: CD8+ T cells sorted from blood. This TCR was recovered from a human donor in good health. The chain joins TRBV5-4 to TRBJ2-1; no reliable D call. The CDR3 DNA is TGTGCCAGCAGCGACCGTACCTACAATGAGCAGTTCTTC. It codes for CASSDRTYNEQFF.